The 17 T cell receptor beta chains in this list originate from one sample, sequenced in a study of T cells in Graves' hyperthyroidism and ophthalmopathy. RNA transcripts served as the template for amplifying TCR beta CDR3 regions. A first-round RT-PCR of the TCR CDR3 used the HTBI primer set. TCRdb re-derived calls from the multiplex PCR reads in MiXCR, one entry per CDR3 protein. The sample has about 510,000 distinct CDR3 sequences; roughly 15% are singletons. Source material: blood. These receptors originate from a middle-aged woman with Graves' hyperthyroidism.

There are many counts of this clonotype. This chain links TRBV28 with TRBJ2-4, with TRBD2 identical over 12 bases. This CDR3 is built from 17 residues. The germline gives CDR1 MDHEN, CDR2 SYDVKM. V trimming: 3 bases; J trimming: 3 bases; junction bases outside the gene matches: 6. DNA of the CDR3: TGTGCCAGCAGTTTTTGGACTAGCGGGAATGGCAAAAACATTCAGTACTTC. Residues: CASSFWTSGNGKNIQYF.

This clonotype was seen ten or more times. The chain joins TRBV29-1 to TRBJ1-1; 8 bases match TRBD1. CDR1 and CDR2 (germline): SQVTM, ANQGSEA. The CDR3 is made up of 12 amino acids. Trimming removed 4 bases from V and 4 bases from J; junction bases left unmatched: 2. The CDR3 nucleotides are TGCAGCGTTGCAGGGGGCCTCACTGAAGCTTTCTTT. Encoded protein: CSVAGGLTEAFF.

This clonotype has at least ten counts. The rearrangement uses TRBV30 and TRBJ2-3, with TRBD1 as a possible D gene (7 bases). Trimming removed 2 bases from V and 6 bases from J, with 21 bases in between. CDR1 and CDR2 from the germline V gene are GTSNPN and SVGIG (reference sequence). The CDR3 is 16 amino acids. The CDR3 is CAWSTETGRFGDTQYF. CDR3 sequence (DNA): TGTGCCTGGAGTACGGAGACAGGGAGGTTCGGGGATACGCAGTATTTT.

This clonotype was detected ten times or more. The V and J genes are TRBV6-1 and TRBJ2-7; 12 bases are a match to TRBD2. Unmatched junction bases numbered 12, after V lost 5 bases and J lost 7 bases. Germline CDR1 is MNHNS and CDR2 is SASEGT. The CDR3 loop spans 16 amino acids. In nucleotides, the CDR3 is TGTGCCAGCAGTTCGTCGCTAGCGGGAGGGCCCGGGGAGCAGTACTTC. Its translation is CASSSSLAGGPGEQYF.

This clonotype was seen at least ten times. This chain uses TRBV11-2 with TRBJ2-1; D is undetermined. This CDR3 is built from 15 residues. CDR1 is SGHAT and CDR2 is FQNNGV in the germline V gene. Between the trimmed V and J ends, which lost 2 bases and 2 bases, there was a span of 10 bases. CDR3 nucleotides: TGTGCCAGCAGCTTATCTCCCAGCGCCTACAATGAGCAGTTCTTC. It specifies CASSLSPSAYNEQFF.

This clonotype was seen repeatedly, ten times or more. The J gene is TRBJ2-7, the V gene TRBV6-1, with TRBD2 matching 7 bases. Looked up from germline, CDR1 is MNHNS and CDR2 is SASEGT. CDR3 length: 15 residues. V shed 0 bases, J shed 4 bases, and the junction held 6 bases outside the gene matches. For the CDR3, the DNA is TGTGCCAGCAGTGAAGCTCAAGCTAGCGGTTACGAGCAGTACTTC. Its protein is CASSEAQASGYEQYF.

This clonotype was recorded at least ten times. This sequence joins TRBV20-1 and TRBJ2-3, with D tentatively TRBD2 (5 bases). This CDR3 contains 15 residues. The germline V gene has CDR1 DFQATT and CDR2 SNEGSKA (reference sequence). V shed 4 bases and J shed 1 base, with 15 bases lying between them. This CDR3 is CSAIPGSWGTDTQYF. CDR3 in DNA: TGCAGTGCTATTCCGGGGAGTTGGGGCACAGATACGCAGTATTTT.

Many counts were recorded for this clonotype. This chain links TRBV12-3 or TRBV12-4 with TRBJ2-2, with TRBD2 identical over 15 bases. The CDR3 extends over 18 amino acids. The junction had 2 bases not matched to a gene; V was cut back by 2 bases and J by 1 base. Here the CDR3 reads CASSLSGLAGGNTGELFF. The CDR3 bases are TGTGCCAGCAGTTTATCGGGACTAGCGGGAGGGAACACCGGGGAGCTGTTTTTT.

This clonotype was detected ten times or more. The chain joins TRBV6-1 to TRBJ2-1; 8 bases agree with TRBD1. Unmatched junction bases numbered 7, after V lost 8 bases and J lost 4 bases. In germline, CDR1 is MNHNS, CDR2 SASEGT. The CDR3 extends over 14 amino acids. Here the CDR3 reads CASLDRGPYNEQFF. The CDR3 DNA sequence: TGTGCCAGCTTAGACAGGGGCCCTTACAATGAGCAGTTCTTC.

As for this clonotype: This may arise from a read error, as a much more abundant clone is one base away. V usage is TRBV20-1 and J usage is TRBJ2-1; 8 bases map to TRBD2. Per the germline V gene, CDR1 is DFQATT and CDR2 is SNEGSKA (reference sequence). Trimming took 3 bases from V and 1 from J; bases not matched to a gene: 2. The CDR3 totals 14 residues. The CDR3 region has the DNA TGCAGTGCTAGCGCTAGCGGGTCCTACAATGAGCAGTTCTTC. Residues: CSASASGSYNEQFF.

In the case of this clonotype: An end of the junction differs from the germline gene, which may be a read error. The V and J genes are TRBV20-1 and TRBJ2-6, with a weak D call TRBD2 (7 bases). This CDR3 is 18 amino acids long. Germline CDR1 reads DFQATT; CDR2 reads SNEGSKA (reference sequence). The CDR3 region is CSAREGGVEGFGANVLTF. The CDR3 region has the DNA TGCAGTGCCAGAGAGGGGGGGGTCGAGGGTTTCGGGGCCAACGTCCTGACTTTC.

This clonotype was seen a single time. The chain carries TRBV7-2 and TRBJ2-7; a weak D match, TRBD2 (7 bases). Germline V gene data show CDR1 as SGHTA and CDR2 as FQGNSA. The CDR3 is made up of 17 amino acids. Trimming took off 5 bases at V and 0 bases at J, with 20 bases between the two ends. CDR3 loop: CASSLGGGTDSSYEQYF. The CDR3 region has the DNA TGTGCCAGCAGCCTAGGGGGGGGGACGGATAGCTCCTACGAGCAGTACTTC.

This clonotype was seen many times. This chain uses TRBV7-9 with TRBJ2-3; a possible D gene is TRBD1 (5 bases). Per germline, CDR1 SEHNR and CDR2 FQNEAQ (reference sequence). V shed 6 bases and J shed 3 bases, with 10 bases lying between them. This CDR3 spans 13 amino acids. CDR3 residues: CASSRQKTDTQYF. Here the CDR3 DNA reads TGTGCCAGCAGTCGACAGAAAACAGATACGCAGTATTTT.

This sequence joins TRBV20-1 and TRBJ2-1; 10 nucleotides match TRBD2. V dropped 0 bases and J dropped 4; count of bases not matched to a gene: 9. This CDR3 contains 17 residues. In germline, CDR1 is DFQATT, CDR2 SNEGSKA (reference sequence). The CDR3 sequence: CSARDPTGTSAYNEQFF. The CDR3 bases are TGCAGTGCTAGAGATCCGACCGGGACTAGCGCTTACAATGAGCAGTTCTTC.

In the case of this clonotype: A clone one base away is much larger, so this may be a read error. J is TRBJ1-1 and V is TRBV7-3; D not certain. CDR1 SGHTA and CDR2 FQGTGA come from the germline V gene. The V end lost 5 bases, the J end lost 5 bases, and 12 bases lay between the germline ends. This CDR3 has 13 residues. DNA of the CDR3: TGTGCCAGCAGCCAGCTAGGGAGTACTGAAGCTTTCTTT. This translates into CASSQLGSTEAFF. The complete variable domain, with remaining parts taken from reference TRBV7-3 and TRBJ1-1, reads GAGVSQTPSNKVTEKGKYVELRCDPISGHTALYWYRQSLGQGPEFLIYFQGTGAADDSGLPNDRFFAVRPEGSVSTLKIQRTERGDSAVYLCASSQLGSTEAFFGQGTRLTVV.

This clonotype has at least ten counts. This chain links TRBV5-5 with TRBJ2-1; a weak D match, TRBD1 (7 bases). CDR1 is SGHKS, CDR2 YYEKEE, per germline (reference sequence). V gave up 0 bases and J gave up 2 bases, with 12 bases separating them. CDR3 length: 16 residues. The CDR3 protein is CASSLVGRGAYNEQFF. CDR3 sequence (DNA): TGTGCCAGCAGCTTGGTGGGCAGGGGGGCCTACAATGAGCAGTTCTTC. The variable domain in full, with the rest retrieved from reference TRBV5-5 and TRBJ2-1, is DAGVTQSPTHLIKTRGQQVTLRCSPISGHKSVSWYQQVLGQGPQFIFQYYEKEERGRGNFPDRFSARQFPNYSSELNVNALLLGDSALYLCASSLVGRGAYNEQFFGPGTRLTVL.

This clonotype occurred many times. V is TRBV5-1 and J is TRBJ2-5; 10 bases agree with TRBD1. The CDR3 spans 15 residues. CDR1 is SGHRS, CDR2 YFSETQ, per germline. The V segment lost 5 bases and the J segment 5 bases; nucleotides outside the gene matches: 9. CDR3 protein: CASSKRTGGFETQYF. As DNA, the CDR3 is TGCGCCAGCAGTAAAAGGACAGGGGGTTTCGAGACCCAGTACTTC.